This paragraph covers one TCR beta chain sequence. This sample is drawn from a study of cytomegalovirus exposure and HLA in healthy donors. In the PCR, 60 Vbeta and 13 Jbeta primers were used. Method: immunoSEQ multiplex PCR; TCRdb's copy keeps in-frame clones and lacks some. This sample's table reports about 200,000 clones. The CDR3 contains 15 residues. Trimming at V came to 0 bases and at J to 7 bases, leaving 4 bases not matched to a gene. Germline V CDR1 and CDR2: SGHRS, YFSETQ. The origin of this receptor is a boy younger than 18 in good health and CMV-seronegative. Material: PBMCs. This chain joins TRBV5-1 and TRBJ2-2, with TRBD1 identical over 9 bases. CDR3 residues: CASSLAGQGIGELFF. CDR3 DNA: TGCGCCAGCAGCTTGGCCGGACAGGGGATCGGGGAGCTGTTTTTT.